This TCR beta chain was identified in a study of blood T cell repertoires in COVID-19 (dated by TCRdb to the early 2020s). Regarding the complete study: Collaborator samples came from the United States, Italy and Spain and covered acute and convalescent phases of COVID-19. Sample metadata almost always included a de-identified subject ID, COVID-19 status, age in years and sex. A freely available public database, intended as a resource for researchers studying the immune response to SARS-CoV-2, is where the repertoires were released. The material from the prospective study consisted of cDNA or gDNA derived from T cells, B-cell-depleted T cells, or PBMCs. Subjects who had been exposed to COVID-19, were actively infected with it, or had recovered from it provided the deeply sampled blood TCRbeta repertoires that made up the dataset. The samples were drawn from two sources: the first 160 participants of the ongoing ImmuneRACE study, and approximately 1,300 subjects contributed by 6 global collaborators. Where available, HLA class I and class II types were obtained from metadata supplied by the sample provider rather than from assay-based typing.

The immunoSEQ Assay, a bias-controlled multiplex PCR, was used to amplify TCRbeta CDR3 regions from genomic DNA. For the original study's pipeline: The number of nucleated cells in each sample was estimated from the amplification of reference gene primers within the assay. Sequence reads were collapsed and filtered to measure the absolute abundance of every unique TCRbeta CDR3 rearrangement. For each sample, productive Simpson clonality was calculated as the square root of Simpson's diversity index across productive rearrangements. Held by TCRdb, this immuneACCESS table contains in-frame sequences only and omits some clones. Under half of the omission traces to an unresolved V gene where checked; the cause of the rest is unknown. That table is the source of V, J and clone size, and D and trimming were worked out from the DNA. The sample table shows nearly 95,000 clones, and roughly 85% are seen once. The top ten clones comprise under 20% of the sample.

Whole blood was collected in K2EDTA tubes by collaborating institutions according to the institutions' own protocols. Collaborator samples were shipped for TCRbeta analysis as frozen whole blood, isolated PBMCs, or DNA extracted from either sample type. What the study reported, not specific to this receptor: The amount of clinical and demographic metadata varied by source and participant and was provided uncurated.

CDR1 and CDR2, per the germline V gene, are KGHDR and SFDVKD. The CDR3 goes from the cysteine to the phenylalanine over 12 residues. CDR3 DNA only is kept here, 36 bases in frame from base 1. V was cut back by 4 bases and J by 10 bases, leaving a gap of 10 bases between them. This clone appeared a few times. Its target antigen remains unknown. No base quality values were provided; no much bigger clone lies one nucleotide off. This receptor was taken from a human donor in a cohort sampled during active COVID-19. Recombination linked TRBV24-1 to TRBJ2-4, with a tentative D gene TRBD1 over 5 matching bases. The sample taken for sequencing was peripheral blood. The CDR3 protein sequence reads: CATSEPSGIQYF. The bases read TGTGCCACCAGTGAGCCCTCAGGGATTCAGTACTTC.